Presented here are 17 T cell receptor beta chains from one specimen sequenced in a study of cytomegalovirus exposure and HLA in healthy donors. PCR employed 60 Vbeta and 13 Jbeta primers. The protocol was immunoSEQ multiplex PCR, while the TCRdb copy is restricted to in-frame clones and leaves out a portion. The data show hundreds of thousands of clones, 80% to 90% seen once. The specimen was PBMCs. These receptors came from a woman aged 18-29 years in good health and CMV-seronegative.

V and J are TRBV27 and TRBJ2-7; D is possibly TRBD2 (5 bases). V shed 0 bases and J shed 5 bases, with 11 bases lying between them. CDR3 size: 14 residues. CDR1 MNHEY and CDR2 SMNVEV come from the germline V gene (reference sequence). The CDR3 is CASSLSGSKNEQYF. The CDR3, as DNA: TGTGCCAGCAGTTTATCGGGGAGCAAAAACGAGCAGTACTTC.

The chain joins TRBV5-6 to TRBJ2-1; D perhaps matches TRBD1 (5 bases). Per germline, CDR1 SGHDT and CDR2 YYEEEE. The CDR3 runs to 18 residues. The V end was cut by 0 bases, the J end by 3 bases, with 19 bases between. The CDR3 DNA sequence: TGTGCCAGCAGCTTGGGGTCAGGATACCAAGGGGTCTACAATGAGCAGTTCTTC. Its protein is CASSLGSGYQGVYNEQFF.

The rearrangement uses TRBV19 and TRBJ1-5; D call uncertain. Trimming took 5 bases from V and 3 from J, leaving 8 bases between them. The CDR3 sequence is 13 residues long. Looked up from germline, CDR1 is LNHDA and CDR2 is SQIVND (reference sequence). The CDR3 coding sequence is TGTGCCAGTAGTCCCCTTCTCAATCAGCCCCAGCATTTT. It translates to CASSPLLNQPQHF.

The chain combines TRBV2 with TRBJ1-2, with TRBD1 matching over 8 bases. Germline-derived CDR1 and CDR2 are SNHLY and FYNNEI. The CDR3 covers 15 residues. J lost 10 bases, V lost 3 bases, and 13 bases had no gene match. The DNA for the CDR3 is TGTGCCAGCAGTGACACTGGGACAGGTGGGAGAGACTACACCTTC. Its protein product is CASSDTGTGGRDYTF.

Details on this clone: Different DNA sequences within this sample yield the same CDR3. The chain couples TRBV9 to TRBJ1-2; the D is unclear. CDR1 and CDR2 from the germline V gene are SGDLS and YYNGEE. CDR3 length: 13 amino acids. V was shortened by 0 bases and J by 5 bases, with 8 bases between the two germline ends. The CDR3 reads CASSVGGNYGYTF. CDR3 bases: TGTGCCAGCAGCGTAGGTGGCAATTATGGCTACACCTTC.

The chain combines TRBV7-3 with TRBJ2-3; the match to TRBD2 covers 8 bases. In germline, CDR1 is SGHTA, CDR2 FQGTGA. V shed 3 bases and J 3 bases; nucleotides not matched to a gene: 5. CDR3 size: 15 residues. CDR3 protein: CASSLGLGSTDTQYF. The CDR3 nucleotides are TGTGCCAGCAGCTTGGGACTAGGGAGTACAGATACGCAGTATTTT.

V is TRBV10-1 and J is TRBJ2-7; D is perhaps TRBD2 (6 bases). With 4 bases removed from V and 8 bases from J, the gap between germline ends came to 15 bases. The CDR3 sequence is 13 residues long. Germline lookup yields CDR1 WNHNN and CDR2 SYGVQD (reference sequence). The DNA for the CDR3 is TGCGCCAGCAGTGGGATCACTAGCACGAAGCAGTACTTC. Encoded protein: CASSGITSTKQYF.

The chain links TRBV9 to TRBJ2-7, with TRBD1 matching 10 bases. The CDR3 is made up of 16 amino acids. J was trimmed by 5 bases and V by 3 bases; bases with no gene match: 11. Germline CDR1 reads SGDLS; CDR2 reads YYNGEE. DNA for the CDR3: TGTGCCAGCAGCGCTTCTCCCGGGACAGGGGACAACGAGCAGTACTTC. Protein product: CASSASPGTGDNEQYF.

This rearrangement joins TRBV7-9 to TRBJ2-2; no firm D call. There are 16 residues in the CDR3. V was clipped by 5 bases and J by 2 bases, with 15 bases between them. Germline V lookup: CDR1 SEHNR, CDR2 FQNEAQ (reference sequence). Here the CDR3 DNA reads TGTGCCAGCAGCCCCTCCGGGTCAGAAAACACCGGGGAGCTGTTTTTT. This gives the protein CASSPSGSENTGELFF.

V and J are TRBV19 and TRBJ1-6; no definite D call. In germline, CDR1 is LNHDA, CDR2 SQIVND (reference sequence). The CDR3 sequence is 15 residues long. The V and J ends lost 5 bases and 10 bases respectively, with 18 bases between them. This CDR3 reads CASSSDWPTGSPLHF. CDR3 nucleotide sequence: TGTGCCAGTAGTTCCGACTGGCCTACGGGGTCACCCCTCCACTTT.

The chain has TRBV5-1 and TRBJ2-2; TRBD1 aligns across 7 bases. J gave up 5 bases and V 4 bases, and 8 bases lay outside the gene matches. Germline lookup yields CDR1 SGHRS and CDR2 YFSETQ. The CDR3 runs to 15 residues. CDR3 loop: CASSIDRVYTGELFF. In nucleotides, the CDR3 is TGCGCCAGCAGCATAGACAGGGTTTATACCGGGGAGCTGTTTTTT.

The CDR3 protein is CASTSYSYNEQFF. The CDR3, as DNA: TGTGCCAGCACGAGCTACTCCTACAATGAGCAGTTCTTC. The chain joins TRBV6-5 to TRBJ2-1, with D unresolved. Germline values: CDR1 MNHEY, CDR2 SVGAGI. V lost 7 bases and J 0 bases, leaving 7 bases between the germline ends. The CDR3 contains 13 residues.

This chain uses TRBV6-5 with TRBJ1-1, with D perhaps matching TRBD1 (6 bases). There are 16 residues in the CDR3. The ends were cut back, 0 bases at V and 3 bases at J, with 14 bases in the middle. Germline CDR1 is MNHEY and CDR2 is SVGAGI. The CDR3 sequence: CASSYSTGSRDTEAFF. In nucleotides, the CDR3 is TGTGCCAGCAGTTACTCGACAGGCTCTCGGGACACTGAAGCTTTCTTT.

This chain links TRBV6-6 with TRBJ1-1; TRBD1 aligns across 9 bases. V shed 5 bases, J shed 4 bases, and the junction held 11 bases outside the gene matches. Germline CDR1 is MNHNY and CDR2 is SVGAGI (reference sequence). This CDR3 is 16 amino acids long. The CDR3, as DNA: TGTGCCAGCAGTCAACAGGGGGCGGGTATGGCCACTGAAGCTTTCTTT. Protein sequence: CASSQQGAGMATEAFF.

This sequence joins TRBV19 and TRBJ2-7, with TRBD2 matching over 7 bases. This CDR3 region has 15 residues. The germline V gene has CDR1 LNHDA and CDR2 SQIVND (reference sequence). J was trimmed by 2 bases and V by 1 base; bases with no gene match: 5. CDR3 loop: CASSIALAETYEQYF. In DNA form, the CDR3 reads TGTGCCAGTAGTATAGCTCTAGCGGAAACCTACGAGCAGTACTTC.

The genes are TRBV19 and TRBJ1-2; TRBD1 matches at 7 bases. V was pared by 7 bases and J by 3 bases, with 5 bases of the junction left unmatched. The length of the CDR3 is 13 residues. Looked up from germline, CDR1 is LNHDA and CDR2 is SQIVND (reference sequence). DNA of the CDR3: TGTGCCAGTACGAAGGGACAGTACTATGGCTACACCTTC. As protein: CASTKGQYYGYTF. Full variable domain (rest looked up from reference TRBV19 and TRBJ1-2): DGGITQSPKYLFRKEGQNVTLSCEQNLNHDAMYWYRQDPGQGLRLIYYSQIVNDFQKGDIAEGYSVSREKKESFPLTVTSAQKNPTAFYLCASTKGQYYGYTFGSGTRLTVV.

V is TRBV28 and J is TRBJ2-7; 10 bases align to TRBD1. This CDR3 contains 14 residues. The germline CDR1 and CDR2 sequences are MDHEN and SYDVKM. J lost 7 bases, V lost 6 bases, and 9 bases had no gene match. The CDR3 loop is CASSPGTGAREQYF. The CDR3 region has the DNA TGTGCCAGCAGCCCGGGGACAGGGGCACGGGAGCAGTACTTC. Based on the CDR3 plus reference TRBV28 and TRBJ2-7, the full variable domain is DVKVTQSSRYLVKRTGEKVFLECVQDMDHENMFWYRQDPGLGLRLIYFSYDVKMKEKGDIPEGYSVSREKKERFSLILESASTNQTSMYLCASSPGTGAREQYFGPGTRLTVT.